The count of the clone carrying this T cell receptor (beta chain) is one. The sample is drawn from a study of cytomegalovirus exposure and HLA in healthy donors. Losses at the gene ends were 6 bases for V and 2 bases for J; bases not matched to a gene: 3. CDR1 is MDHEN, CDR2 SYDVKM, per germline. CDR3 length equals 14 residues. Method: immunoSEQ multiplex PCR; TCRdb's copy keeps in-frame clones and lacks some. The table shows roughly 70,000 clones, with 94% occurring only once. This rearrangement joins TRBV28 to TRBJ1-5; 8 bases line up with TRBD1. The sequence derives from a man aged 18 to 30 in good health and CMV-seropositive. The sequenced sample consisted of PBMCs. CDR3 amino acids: CASSSTGGNQPQHF. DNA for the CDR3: TGTGCCAGCAGCTCGACAGGGGGCAATCAGCCCCAGCATTTT.